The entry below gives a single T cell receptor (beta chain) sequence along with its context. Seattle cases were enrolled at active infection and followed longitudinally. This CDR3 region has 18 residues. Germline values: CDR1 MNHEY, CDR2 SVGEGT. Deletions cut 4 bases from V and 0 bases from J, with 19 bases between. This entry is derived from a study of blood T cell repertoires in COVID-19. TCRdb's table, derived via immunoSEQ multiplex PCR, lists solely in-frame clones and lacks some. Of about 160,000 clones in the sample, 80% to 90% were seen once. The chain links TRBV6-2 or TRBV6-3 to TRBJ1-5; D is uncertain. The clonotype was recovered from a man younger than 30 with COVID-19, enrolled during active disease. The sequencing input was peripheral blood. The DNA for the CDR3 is TGTGCCAGCAGTTCCATTTCCCACGAGTCTAATAGCAATCAGCCCCAGCATTTT. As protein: CASSSISHESNSNQPQHF.